Below, one T cell receptor (beta chain) is given with its context. The antigen is undetermined. This entry belongs to a study of blood T cells in healthy people across ages. Study outcomes and limitations: In older individuals, TCR beta diversity per million T cells was lower, falling roughly linearly with age.

This CDR3 comprises 12 residues. Germline-derived CDR1 and CDR2 are SQVTM and ANQGSEA. V gave up 5 bases and J gave up 10 bases, with 17 bases separating them. Alongside a J-beta primer mix, a sample-barcoded 5' primer served in a second PCR lasting roughly 6 to 11 cycles. Each CDR3 protein gets one entry after TCRdb re-called the 5' RACE reads with MiXCR. The sample contains hundreds of thousands of distinct CDR3 sequences, roughly 50% of which appear only once. Sequenced material: blood. This TCR derives from a man between 40 and 49 years old in good health. The chain combines TRBV29-1 with TRBJ1-1; D is perhaps TRBD1 (5 bases). CDR3 bases: TGCAGCGTTTATAACACAGTAAGGGGAGCTTTCTTT. Amino acids: CSVYNTVRGAFF.